This entry features one TCR beta chain sequence. Indicated treatment: about 20 received Ad26.COV2.S at low or high dose, single or two shots; 5 received placebo; per-sample allocation not given. On day 63 after the first injection, vaccine and placebo recipients gave samples. Boston supplied an adult donor aged 18-55 years. An Ad26 vector expressing Wuhan-strain SARS-CoV-2 spike constituted the vaccine. Clones were sequenced by immunoSEQ multiplex PCR, and TCRdb holds only the in-frame ones, with some missing. The sample includes roughly 500,000 clones, 85% to 90% of them seen just once. This record comes from a study of Ad26.COV2.S vaccination and SARS-CoV-2 variants. This receptor was taken from a person between 18 and 59 years old who received the Ad26.COV2.S COVID-19 vaccine or a placebo. The specimen comprised peripheral blood, sampled in a trial of Ad26.COV2.S vaccine versus placebo.

The CDR3 spells CASSSQRGGQSNQPQHF. CDR3 nucleotide sequence: TGTGCCAGCAGCTCCCAGAGGGGGGGGCAGAGCAATCAGCCCCAGCATTTT. The chain joins TRBV13 to TRBJ1-5; tentatively, D is TRBD1 (6 bases). Germline CDR1 is PRHDT and CDR2 is FYEKMQ (reference sequence). The V gene lost 4 bases and the J gene lost 1 base, with 17 bases spanning the gap. The CDR3 covers 17 residues.